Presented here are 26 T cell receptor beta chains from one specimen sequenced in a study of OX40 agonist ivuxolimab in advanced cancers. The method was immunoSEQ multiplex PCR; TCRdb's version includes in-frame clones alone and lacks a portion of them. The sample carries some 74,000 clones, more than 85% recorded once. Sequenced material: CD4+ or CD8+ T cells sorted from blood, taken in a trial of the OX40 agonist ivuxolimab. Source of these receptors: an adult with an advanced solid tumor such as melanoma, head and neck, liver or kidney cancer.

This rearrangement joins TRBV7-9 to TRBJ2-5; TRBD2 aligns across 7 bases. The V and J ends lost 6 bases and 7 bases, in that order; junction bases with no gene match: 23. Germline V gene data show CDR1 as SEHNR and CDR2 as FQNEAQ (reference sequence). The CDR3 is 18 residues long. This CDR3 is CASSPDPASSGWVGTQYF. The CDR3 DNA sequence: TGTGCCAGCAGTCCGGACCCGGCATCTAGCGGATGGGTAGGGACCCAGTACTTC.

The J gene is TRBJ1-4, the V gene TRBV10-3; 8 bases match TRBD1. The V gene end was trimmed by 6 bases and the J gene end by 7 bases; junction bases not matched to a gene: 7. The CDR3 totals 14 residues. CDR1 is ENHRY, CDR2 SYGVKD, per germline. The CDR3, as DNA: TGTGCCATCAGACCGGACAGGGCCGGTGAAAAACTGTTTTTT. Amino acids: CAIRPDRAGEKLFF.

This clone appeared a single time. CDR3 in DNA: TGTGCCAGCAGCTTACCGGGACAGGGCTACGAGCAGTACTTC. It yields the protein CASSLPGQGYEQYF. The chain couples TRBV7-9 to TRBJ2-7; 9 bases are a match to TRBD1. Germline loops: CDR1 SEHNR, CDR2 FQNEAQ (reference sequence). CDR3 length: 14 residues. V lost 2 bases and J lost 3; bases outside the gene matches: 2.

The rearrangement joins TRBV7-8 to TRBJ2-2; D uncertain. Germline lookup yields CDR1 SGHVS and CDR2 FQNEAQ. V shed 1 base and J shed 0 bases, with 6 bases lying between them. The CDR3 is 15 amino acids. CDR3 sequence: CASSLGASNTGELFF. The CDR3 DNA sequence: TGTGCCAGCAGCTTAGGCGCGTCGAACACCGGGGAGCTGTTTTTT.

CDR3: CASSLGQGAGNQPQHF. CDR3 coding DNA: TGTGCCAGCAGCTTAGGACAGGGGGCTGGCAATCAGCCCCAGCATTTT. The V gene is TRBV7-2, the J gene TRBJ1-5; 10 bases map to TRBD1. The CDR3 sequence is 16 residues long. Germline V CDR1 and CDR2: SGHTA, FQGNSA. Germline trimming cut 1 base from V and 2 bases from J; bases unmatched to any gene: 2.

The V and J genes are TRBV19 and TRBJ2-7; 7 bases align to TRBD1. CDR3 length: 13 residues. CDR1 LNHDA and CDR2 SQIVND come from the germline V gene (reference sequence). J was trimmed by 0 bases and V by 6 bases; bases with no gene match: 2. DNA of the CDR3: TGTGCCAGTAGCCGACAGGGCTCCTACGAGCAGTACTTC. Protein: CASSRQGSYEQYF.

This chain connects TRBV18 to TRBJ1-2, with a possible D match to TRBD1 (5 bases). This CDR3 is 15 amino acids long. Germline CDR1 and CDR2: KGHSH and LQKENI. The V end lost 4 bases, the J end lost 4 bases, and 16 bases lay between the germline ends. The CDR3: CASSQTGGVGYGYTF. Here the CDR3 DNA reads TGTGCCAGCTCACAAACAGGAGGTGTCGGCTATGGCTACACCTTC.

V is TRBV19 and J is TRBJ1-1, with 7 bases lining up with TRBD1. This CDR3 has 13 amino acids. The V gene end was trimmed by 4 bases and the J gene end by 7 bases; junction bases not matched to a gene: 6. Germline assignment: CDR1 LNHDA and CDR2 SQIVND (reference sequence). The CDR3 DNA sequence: TGTGCCAGTAGTAACAGGGGCGGAAATGAAGCTTTCTTT. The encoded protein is CASSNRGGNEAFF.

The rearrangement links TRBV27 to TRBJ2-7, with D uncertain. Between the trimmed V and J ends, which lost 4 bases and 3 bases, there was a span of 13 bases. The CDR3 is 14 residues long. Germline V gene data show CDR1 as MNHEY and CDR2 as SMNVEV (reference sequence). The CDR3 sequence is CASSSWNSHYEQYF. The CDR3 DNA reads TGTGCCAGCAGTTCCTGGAACAGCCACTACGAGCAGTACTTC.

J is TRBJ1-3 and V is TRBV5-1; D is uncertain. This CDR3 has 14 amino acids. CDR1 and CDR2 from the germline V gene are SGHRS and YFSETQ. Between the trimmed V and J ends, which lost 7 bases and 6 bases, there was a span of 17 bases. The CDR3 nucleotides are TGCGCCAGCCAAGAAGGGTCTTTTGAAAACACCATATATTTT. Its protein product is CASQEGSFENTIYF.

In DNA, the CDR3 is TGTGCCAGCTCAACTCCCGGGACAGGGAGGGAGACCCAGTACTTC. This sequence encodes CASSTPGTGRETQYF. The chain recombines TRBV18 with TRBJ2-5, with 9 bases identical to TRBD1. Trimming removed 5 bases from V and 5 bases from J; junction bases left unmatched: 9. Germline V gives CDR1 KGHSH, CDR2 LQKENI. The length of the CDR3 is 15 residues.

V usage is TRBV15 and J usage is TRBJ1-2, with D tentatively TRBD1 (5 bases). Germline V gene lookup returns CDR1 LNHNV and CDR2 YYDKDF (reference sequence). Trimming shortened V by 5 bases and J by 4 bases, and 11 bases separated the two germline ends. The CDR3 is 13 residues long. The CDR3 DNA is TGTGCCACCAGCGTCCCTGGGGGCTATGGCTACACCTTC. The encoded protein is CATSVPGGYGYTF.

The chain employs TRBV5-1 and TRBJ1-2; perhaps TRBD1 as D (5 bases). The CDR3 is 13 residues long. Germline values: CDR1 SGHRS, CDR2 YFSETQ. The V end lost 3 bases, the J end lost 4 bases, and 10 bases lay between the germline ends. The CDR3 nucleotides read TGCGCCAGCAGCTCCTGGGACGGCTATGGCTACACCTTC. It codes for CASSSWDGYGYTF.

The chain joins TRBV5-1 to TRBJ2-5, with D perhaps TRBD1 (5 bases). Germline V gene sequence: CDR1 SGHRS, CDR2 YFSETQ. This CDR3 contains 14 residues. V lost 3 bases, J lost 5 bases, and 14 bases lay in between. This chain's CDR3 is CASSWGRGLETQYF. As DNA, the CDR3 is TGCGCCAGCAGCTGGGGAAGGGGCTTGGAGACCCAGTACTTC. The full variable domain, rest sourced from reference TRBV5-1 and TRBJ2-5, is KAGVTQTPRYLIKTRGQQVTLSCSPISGHRSVSWYQQTPGQGLQFLFEYFSETQRNKGNFPGRFSGRQFSNSRSEMNVSTLELGDSALYLCASSWGRGLETQYFGPGTRLLVL.

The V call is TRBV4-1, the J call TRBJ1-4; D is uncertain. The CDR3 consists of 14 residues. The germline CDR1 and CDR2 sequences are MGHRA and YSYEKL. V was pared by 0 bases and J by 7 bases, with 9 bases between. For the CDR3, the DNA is TGCGCCAGCAGCCAAGAAATGCTTTCTGAAAAACTGTTTTTT. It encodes CASSQEMLSEKLFF.

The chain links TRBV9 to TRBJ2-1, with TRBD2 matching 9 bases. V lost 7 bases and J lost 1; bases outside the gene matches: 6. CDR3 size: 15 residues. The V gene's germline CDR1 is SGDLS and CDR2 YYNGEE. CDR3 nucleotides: TGTGCCAGCTCAGGCGGGAGGGGATCCTACAATGAGCAGTTCTTC. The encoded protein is CASSGGRGSYNEQFF. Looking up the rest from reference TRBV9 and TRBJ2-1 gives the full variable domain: DSGVTQTPKHLITATGQRVTLRCSPRSGDLSVYWYQQSLDQGLQFLIQYYNGEERAKGNILERFSAQQFPDLHSELNLSSLELGDSALYFCASSGGRGSYNEQFFGPGTRLTVL.

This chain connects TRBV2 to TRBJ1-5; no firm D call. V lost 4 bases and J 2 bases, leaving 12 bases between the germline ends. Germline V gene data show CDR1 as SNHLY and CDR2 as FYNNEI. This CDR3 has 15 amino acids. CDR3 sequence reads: CASSAGGFGNQPQHF. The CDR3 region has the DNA TGTGCCAGCAGTGCAGGTGGGTTCGGCAATCAGCCCCAGCATTTT.

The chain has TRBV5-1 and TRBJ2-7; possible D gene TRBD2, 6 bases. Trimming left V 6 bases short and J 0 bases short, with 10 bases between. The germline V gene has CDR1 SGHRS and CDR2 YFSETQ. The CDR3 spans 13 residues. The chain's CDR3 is CASTSANSYEQYF. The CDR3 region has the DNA TGCGCCAGCACTAGCGCGAACTCCTACGAGCAGTACTTC.

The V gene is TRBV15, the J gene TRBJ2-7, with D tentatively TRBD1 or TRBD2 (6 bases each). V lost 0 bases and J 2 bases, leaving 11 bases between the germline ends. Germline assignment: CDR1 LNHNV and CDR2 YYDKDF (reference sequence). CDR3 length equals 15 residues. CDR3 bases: TGTGCCACCAGCAGAGAGCACGGGGGCCCCTACGAGCAGTACTTC. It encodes CATSREHGGPYEQYF.

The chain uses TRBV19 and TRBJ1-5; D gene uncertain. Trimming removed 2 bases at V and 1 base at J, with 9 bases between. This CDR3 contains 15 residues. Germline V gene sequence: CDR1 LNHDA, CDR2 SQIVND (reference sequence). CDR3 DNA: TGTGCCAGTAGTATAAAGGGAGACAGCAATCAGCCCCAGCATTTT. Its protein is CASSIKGDSNQPQHF.

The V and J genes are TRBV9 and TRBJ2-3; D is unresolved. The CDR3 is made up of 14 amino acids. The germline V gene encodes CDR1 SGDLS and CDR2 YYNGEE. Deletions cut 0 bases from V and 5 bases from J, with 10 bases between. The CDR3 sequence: CASSVEPAGDTQYF. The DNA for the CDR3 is TGTGCCAGCAGCGTAGAACCCGCTGGAGATACGCAGTATTTT. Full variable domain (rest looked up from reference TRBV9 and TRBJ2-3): DSGVTQTPKHLITATGQRVTLRCSPRSGDLSVYWYQQSLDQGLQFLIQYYNGEERAKGNILERFSAQQFPDLHSELNLSSLELGDSALYFCASSVEPAGDTQYFGPGTRLTVL.

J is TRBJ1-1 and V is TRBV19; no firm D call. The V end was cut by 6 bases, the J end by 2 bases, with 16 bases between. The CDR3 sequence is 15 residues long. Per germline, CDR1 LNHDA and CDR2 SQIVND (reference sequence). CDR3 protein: CASRVSADYNTEAFF. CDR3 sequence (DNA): TGTGCCAGTAGAGTTTCAGCCGACTACAACACTGAAGCTTTCTTT.

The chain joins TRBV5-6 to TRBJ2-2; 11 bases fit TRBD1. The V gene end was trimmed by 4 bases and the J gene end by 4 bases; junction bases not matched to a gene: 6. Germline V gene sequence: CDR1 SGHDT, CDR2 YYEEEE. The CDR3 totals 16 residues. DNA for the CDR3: TGTGCCAGCAGCCGATGGACAGGGGGCGGCACCGGGGAGCTGTTTTTT. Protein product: CASSRWTGGGTGELFF.

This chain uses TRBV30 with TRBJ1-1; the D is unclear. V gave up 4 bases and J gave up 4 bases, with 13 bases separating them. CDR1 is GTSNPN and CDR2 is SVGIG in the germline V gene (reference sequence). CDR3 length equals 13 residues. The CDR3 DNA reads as TGTGCCTGGAAAACCAAGGTGGGCACTGAAGCTTTCTTT. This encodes CAWKTKVGTEAFF.

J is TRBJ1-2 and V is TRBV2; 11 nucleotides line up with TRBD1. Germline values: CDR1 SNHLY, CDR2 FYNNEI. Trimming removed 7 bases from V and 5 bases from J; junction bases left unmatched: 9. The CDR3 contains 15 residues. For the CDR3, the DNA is TGTGCCAGCAACATGGACAGGGGGCGAGGGTATGGCTACACCTTC. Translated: CASNMDRGRGYGYTF.

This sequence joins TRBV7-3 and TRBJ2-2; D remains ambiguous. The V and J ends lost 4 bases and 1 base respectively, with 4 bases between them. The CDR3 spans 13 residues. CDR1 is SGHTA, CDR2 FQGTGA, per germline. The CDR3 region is CASSWRNTGELFF. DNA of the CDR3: TGTGCCAGCAGCTGGCGGAACACCGGGGAGCTGTTTTTT.